This is a list of T cell receptor beta chains from one sample in a study of blood T cell repertoires in COVID-19. Repertoires were generated with immunoSEQ multiplex PCR, while TCRdb's copy carries only in-frame clones and drops some. This sample has some 370,000 clones, with nearly 90% found just once. Sequencing was performed on peripheral blood. Receptor source: a man aged 18 to 30 with active or convalescent COVID-19. CDR3s include the opening cysteine and the closing phenylalanine or tryptophan. Each record gives: V gene, clone size, J gene, D gene, CDR3 DNA, CDR3 protein. The D gene is left open where the match is weak. The size entry is marked missing in some rows and otherwise reads once, few, many or a size class.

V gene: TRBV6-1; clone size: few; J gene: TRBJ2-7; D gene: .; CDR3 DNA: TGTGCCAGCAGTGAATACGCAGGGGAAAGCTACGAGCAGTACTTC; CDR3 protein: CASSEYAGESYEQYF
V gene: TRBV4-2; clone size: .; J gene: TRBJ1-6; D gene: .; CDR3 DNA: TGTGCCAGCAGCCAAGCCGTCCCTTCACCCCTCCACTTT; CDR3 protein: CASSQAVPSPLHF
V gene: TRBV24-1; clone size: .; J gene: TRBJ2-3; D gene: TRBD2; CDR3 DNA: TGTGCCACCAGTGATCCGAGCGGGGCCCCCTCAGATACGCAGTATTTT; CDR3 protein: CATSDPSGAPSDTQYF
V gene: TRBV9; clone size: .; J gene: TRBJ1-5; D gene: .; CDR3 DNA: TGTGCCAGCAGCGAAAGGGCGGGGGGGCAGCCCCAGCATTTT; CDR3 protein: CASSERAGGQPQHF
V gene: TRBV27; clone size: .; J gene: TRBJ1-5; D gene: .; CDR3 DNA: TGTGCCAGCAGTTTACGGACTTTGGTAGGCAAAGATTTTCAGCCCCAGCATTTT; CDR3 protein: CASSLRTLVGKDFQPQHF
V gene: TRBV9; clone size: .; J gene: TRBJ2-5; D gene: .; CDR3 DNA: TGTGCCAGCAGCGTAGGTATAGGGGAAGAGACCCAGTACTTC; CDR3 protein: CASSVGIGEETQYF
V gene: TRBV9; clone size: .; J gene: TRBJ2-3; D gene: .; CDR3 DNA: TGTGCCAGCAGCGTAGCGGGAAGATACACAGATACGCAGTATTTT; CDR3 protein: CASSVAGRYTDTQYF
V gene: TRBV19; clone size: .; J gene: TRBJ2-5; D gene: .; CDR3 DNA: TGTGCCAGTAGTATAGTCGGAGGTAGTGCACAAGAGACCCAGTACTTC; CDR3 protein: CASSIVGGSAQETQYF
V gene: TRBV3-1/TRBV3-2; clone size: .; J gene: TRBJ1-4; D gene: TRBD1; CDR3 DNA: TGTGCCAGCAGACGGGACAGGGGGAATGAAAAACTGTTTTTT; CDR3 protein: CASRRDRGNEKLFF
V gene: TRBV29-1; clone size: once; J gene: TRBJ1-2; D gene: TRBD1; CDR3 DNA: TGCAGCGCGGACAGGGGCTATGGCTACACCTTC; CDR3 protein: CSADRGYGYTF
V gene: TRBV21-1; clone size: .; J gene: TRBJ1-1; D gene: .; CDR3 DNA: TGTGCCAGCAGCATCCCAGGACAGGGCAAAAAGACGAACACTGAAGCTTTCTTT; CDR3 protein: CASSIPGQGKKTNTEAFF
V gene: TRBV6-5; clone size: .; J gene: TRBJ1-2; D gene: .; CDR3 DNA: TGTGCCAGCATGGGTGCGGGACGGCCTTATGGCTACACCTTC; CDR3 protein: CASMGAGRPYGYTF
V gene: TRBV21-1; clone size: .; J gene: TRBJ2-1; D gene: .; CDR3 DNA: TGTGCCAGCAGTACAGGGGGATTGACCTACAATGAGCAGTTCTTC; CDR3 protein: CASSTGGLTYNEQFF
V gene: TRBV15; clone size: .; J gene: TRBJ1-1; D gene: .; CDR3 DNA: TGTGCCACCAGCGGCCCGGCAGGGGTTGCTTTCTTT; CDR3 protein: CATSGPAGVAFF
V gene: TRBV5-5; clone size: .; J gene: TRBJ2-1; D gene: .; CDR3 DNA: TGTGCCAGCAGCTTAGTACAGGGCAATGAGCAGTTCTTC; CDR3 protein: CASSLVQGNEQFF
V gene: TRBV6-6; clone size: .; J gene: TRBJ2-6; D gene: .; CDR3 DNA: TGTGCCAGCAGGAGCAGGACAGCTGGGGCCAACGTGCTGACTTTC; CDR3 protein: CASRSRTAGANVLTF
V gene: TRBV7-6; clone size: .; J gene: TRBJ2-6; D gene: .; CDR3 DNA: TGTGCCAGCAGCTTAGTTAGTCCTGGGGCCAACGTCCTGACTTTC; CDR3 protein: CASSLVSPGANVLTF
V gene: TRBV27; clone size: .; J gene: TRBJ1-1; D gene: .; CDR3 DNA: TGTGCCAGCGCGAGGGGGTGGAACACTGAAGCTTTCTTT; CDR3 protein: CASARGWNTEAFF
V gene: TRBV7-9; clone size: once; J gene: TRBJ2-7; D gene: TRBD1; CDR3 DNA: TGTGCCAGCAGCTTAGCGCCGGGACAGGGTGCCGAGCAGTACTTC; CDR3 protein: CASSLAPGQGAEQYF
V gene: TRBV7-3; clone size: .; J gene: TRBJ2-1; D gene: .; CDR3 DNA: TGTGCCAGCAGTTACGGGGAGAGGGATGGGAATGAGCAGTTCTTC; CDR3 protein: CASSYGERDGNEQFF
V gene: TRBV6-2/TRBV6-3; clone size: .; J gene: TRBJ2-5; D gene: .; CDR3 DNA: TGTGCCACCACCCCGGGCTCCAAGGAGGGGACCCAGTACTTC; CDR3 protein: CATTPGSKEGTQYF
V gene: TRBV9; clone size: .; J gene: TRBJ1-6; D gene: .; CDR3 DNA: TGTGCCCGCCGGGGGGGGGTATGGAATTCACCCCTCCACTTT; CDR3 protein: CARRGGVWNSPLHF
V gene: TRBV14; clone size: once; J gene: TRBJ1-1; D gene: TRBD1; CDR3 DNA: TGTGCCAGCAGCCCCAGGGGGTGGAACACTGAAGCTTTCTTT; CDR3 protein: CASSPRGWNTEAFF
V gene: TRBV5-1; clone size: once; J gene: TRBJ2-5; D gene: .; CDR3 DNA: TGCGCCAGCAGCGCGGGACCGCTACAAGAGACCCAGTACTTC; CDR3 protein: CASSAGPLQETQYF
V gene: TRBV9; clone size: .; J gene: TRBJ2-3; D gene: .; CDR3 DNA: TGTGCCAGCAGCCGCGGGACTGGAAGTTCCTCAGATACGCAGTATTTT; CDR3 protein: CASSRGTGSSSDTQYF
V gene: TRBV18; clone size: .; J gene: TRBJ2-7; D gene: .; CDR3 DNA: TGTGCCAGCTCAGATGGGACAACATCCCGGACCTACGAGCAGTACTTC; CDR3 protein: CASSDGTTSRTYEQYF
V gene: TRBV3-1/TRBV3-2; clone size: .; J gene: TRBJ1-3; D gene: .; CDR3 DNA: TGTGCCAGCAGCCAGAGGGCCAGCTCTGGAAACACCATATATTTT; CDR3 protein: CASSQRASSGNTIYF
V gene: TRBV19; clone size: once; J gene: TRBJ2-3; D gene: .; CDR3 DNA: TGTGCCAGTAGTCCCTCCCGCGGCACAGATACGCAGTATTTT; CDR3 protein: CASSPSRGTDTQYF
V gene: TRBV5-1; clone size: .; J gene: TRBJ2-1; D gene: TRBD2; CDR3 DNA: TGCGCCAGCAGCCCCGCTAGCGGTGACAATGAGCAGTTCTTC; CDR3 protein: CASSPASGDNEQFF
V gene: TRBV7-9; clone size: .; J gene: TRBJ1-6; D gene: TRBD1; CDR3 DNA: TGTGCCAGCAGCCCTGACAGGGGAGGTAATTCACCCCTCCACTTT; CDR3 protein: CASSPDRGGNSPLHF
V gene: TRBV12-3/TRBV12-4; clone size: once; J gene: TRBJ1-5; D gene: .; CDR3 DNA: TGTGCCAGCAGTTTACCCTCCCAGCCCCAGCATTTT; CDR3 protein: CASSLPSQPQHF
V gene: TRBV9; clone size: .; J gene: TRBJ1-1; D gene: .; CDR3 DNA: TGTGCCAGCAGCGTCACGGCAGGGATGAACACTGAAGCTTTCTTT; CDR3 protein: CASSVTAGMNTEAFF
V gene: TRBV19; clone size: .; J gene: TRBJ2-7; D gene: TRBD1; CDR3 DNA: TGTGCCAGTAGTATTGACAGGGTACCCTACGAGCAGTACTTC; CDR3 protein: CASSIDRVPYEQYF
V gene: TRBV18; clone size: .; J gene: TRBJ2-4; D gene: .; CDR3 DNA: TGTGCCAGCTCACACACGGAGGGCCACCCCCAAAACATTCAGTACTTC; CDR3 protein: CASSHTEGHPQNIQYF
V gene: TRBV10-3; clone size: .; J gene: TRBJ1-5; D gene: .; CDR3 DNA: TGTGCCATCAGTGAATGGGGCAGCAATCAGCCCCAGCATTTT; CDR3 protein: CAISEWGSNQPQHF
V gene: TRBV4-3; clone size: .; J gene: TRBJ1-1; D gene: .; CDR3 DNA: TGCGCCAGCAGCCAAGTTAGAAATACTGAAGCTTTCTTT; CDR3 protein: CASSQVRNTEAFF
V gene: TRBV10-3; clone size: .; J gene: TRBJ1-2; D gene: .; CDR3 DNA: TGTGCCATCAGTGAGCAGGGGACGGGCTATGGCTACACCTTC; CDR3 protein: CAISEQGTGYGYTF
V gene: TRBV7-3; clone size: .; J gene: TRBJ1-1; D gene: TRBD1; CDR3 DNA: TGTGCCAGCAGCTTAAGTCCCCGGGGACAGTCGAACACTGAAGCTTTCTTT; CDR3 protein: CASSLSPRGQSNTEAFF
V gene: TRBV6-5; clone size: .; J gene: TRBJ1-2; D gene: .; CDR3 DNA: TGTGCCAGCGTAAGACGGGGTAGCGGCTACACCTTC; CDR3 protein: CASVRRGSGYTF
V gene: TRBV10-3; clone size: .; J gene: TRBJ1-1; D gene: TRBD1; CDR3 DNA: TGTGCCATCAGAGTGGGACAGATGAACACTGAAGCTTTCTTT; CDR3 protein: CAIRVGQMNTEAFF
V gene: TRBV7-9; clone size: .; J gene: TRBJ2-4; D gene: TRBD1; CDR3 DNA: TGTGCCAGCAGTTCTAAGACAGGGTTCGGAGCCAAAAACATTCAGTACTTC; CDR3 protein: CASSSKTGFGAKNIQYF
V gene: TRBV6-2/TRBV6-3; clone size: .; J gene: TRBJ1-6; D gene: TRBD1; CDR3 DNA: TGTGCCAGCAGTTCGGGCCCGGGACAGGGGTATACACCCCTCCACTTT; CDR3 protein: CASSSGPGQGYTPLHF
V gene: TRBV28; clone size: .; J gene: TRBJ1-3; D gene: .; CDR3 DNA: TGTGCCAGCAGATTCAGGGGAAACACCATATATTTT; CDR3 protein: CASRFRGNTIYF
V gene: TRBV28; clone size: .; J gene: TRBJ2-1; D gene: TRBD2; CDR3 DNA: TGTGCCAGTAGCGGGAGCGAAGATGAGCAGTTCTTC; CDR3 protein: CASSGSEDEQFF
V gene: TRBV4-2; clone size: .; J gene: TRBJ2-5; D gene: .; CDR3 DNA: TGTGCCAGCAGCCAAGAGCGACTAAATCAAGAGACCCAGTACTTC; CDR3 protein: CASSQERLNQETQYF
V gene: TRBV11-2; clone size: .; J gene: TRBJ1-5; D gene: TRBD1; CDR3 DNA: TGTGCCAGCAGCTTAGAGAAAGACAGGGCCAGACGTTATAGCAATCAGCCCCAGCATTTT; CDR3 protein: CASSLEKDRARRYSNQPQHF
V gene: TRBV18; clone size: .; J gene: TRBJ1-4; D gene: .; CDR3 DNA: TGTGCCAGCTCACAAAACCAGGGGACTAATGAAAAACTGTTTTTT; CDR3 protein: CASSQNQGTNEKLFF
V gene: TRBV6-2/TRBV6-3; clone size: .; J gene: TRBJ1-1; D gene: .; CDR3 DNA: TGTGCCAGCAGTTACGAAAGCCACACTGAAGCTTTCTTT; CDR3 protein: CASSYESHTEAFF
V gene: TRBV6-2/TRBV6-3; clone size: .; J gene: TRBJ2-2; D gene: TRBD2; CDR3 DNA: TGTGCCAGCAGTTACTTAGTGGCTAGCGGGATTAGACACACCGGGGAGCTGTTTTTT; CDR3 protein: CASSYLVASGIRHTGELFF
V gene: TRBV4-3; clone size: .; J gene: TRBJ1-6; D gene: TRBD1; CDR3 DNA: TGCGCCAGCAGCCAAGAAAGATTCACAGGGGGAAATTCACCCCTCCACTTT; CDR3 protein: CASSQERFTGGNSPLHF
V gene: TRBV6-5; clone size: .; J gene: TRBJ1-6; D gene: TRBD1; CDR3 DNA: TGTGCCAGCAGTTGGGACAGGGTGATGGGGTCACCCCTCCACTTT; CDR3 protein: CASSWDRVMGSPLHF